The 20 T cell receptor beta chains given below trace back to one sample, sequenced in a study of T cell responses to AZD1222 COVID-19 vaccine (dated by TCRdb to the early 2020s). The library relied on the immunoSEQ multiplex PCR assay. TCRdb took this table from immuneACCESS and kept in-frame rearrangements with V and J called. Such tables lack part of the clones; where checked against another copy, unresolved V genes explain under half of the gap, and the rest is unexplained. The sample table shows 80,000 to 100,000 clones, and roughly nine tenths are seen once. The ten most abundant clones make up about 13% of the sample. Reading the label with the study, this specimen's time point is: baseline before first vaccination. Source: peripheral blood, taken on day 0 of AZD1222 vaccination. The receptors shown here come from an adult in good health.

V usage is TRBV6-5 and J usage is TRBJ2-3, with TRBD2 identical over 10 bases. The V segment lost 6 bases and the J segment 2 bases; nucleotides outside the gene matches: 5. This CDR3 comprises 15 residues. Germline V lookup: CDR1 MNHEY, CDR2 SVGAGI. In DNA, the CDR3 is TGTGCCAGCAGGTCTAGCGGGGGCAACACAGATACGCAGTATTTT. Translation gives CASRSSGGNTDTQYF.

The CDR3 reads CASSYDQGWNSPLHF. The CDR3 DNA sequence: TGTGCCAGCAGTTACGATCAGGGGTGGAATTCACCCCTCCACTTT. This chain links TRBV6-5 with TRBJ1-6; TRBD1 might be the D (6 bases). The CDR3 loop spans 15 amino acids. V gave up 2 bases and J gave up 7 bases, with 12 bases separating them. Germline V gene sequence: CDR1 MNHEY, CDR2 SVGAGI.

This clone has just a few counts. The chain combines TRBV6-1 with TRBJ1-5; no definite D call. V was pared by 4 bases and J by 3 bases, with 16 bases between. Germline-derived CDR1 and CDR2 are MNHNS and SASEGT. The CDR3 has 16 residues. CDR3 sequence (DNA): TGTGCCAGCAGTGTTTCTGTTCCAGGCACCAATCAGCCCCAGCATTTT. This translates into CASSVSVPGTNQPQHF.

V usage is TRBV7-9 and J usage is TRBJ2-4; weak D call: TRBD2 (6 bases). CDR3 length equals 14 residues. Trimming took 5 bases from V and 1 from J, leaving 9 bases between them. Germline CDR1 reads SEHNR; CDR2 reads FQNEAQ (reference sequence). The CDR3 loop reads CASSGGEAKNIQYF. The CDR3 coding sequence is TGTGCCAGCAGCGGAGGGGAGGCCAAAAACATTCAGTACTTC.

The CDR3 coding sequence is TGTGCCAGTAGTATAGCTACAGGGGGAAACTATGGCTACACCTTC. This sequence encodes CASSIATGGNYGYTF. The chain links TRBV19 to TRBJ1-2; 8 bases are shared with TRBD1. Looked up from germline, CDR1 is LNHDA and CDR2 is SQIVND (reference sequence). Trimming at V came to 1 base and at J to 2 bases, leaving 3 bases not matched to a gene. The CDR3 extends over 15 amino acids.

The V call is TRBV6-5, the J call TRBJ2-7, with 7 bases fitting TRBD1. Germline loops: CDR1 MNHEY, CDR2 SVGAGI. J lost 3 bases, V lost 5 bases, and 7 bases had no gene match. The CDR3 sequence is 14 residues long. DNA of the CDR3: TGTGCCAGCAGTCCGAGACAGGGCCGCTACGAGCAGTACTTC. This translates into CASSPRQGRYEQYF.

Remarks on this clone: The junction departs from germline at one end; a sequencing error may be responsible. The genes are TRBV6-1 and TRBJ1-1; TRBD1 is a possible D gene (5 bases). Germline V CDR1 and CDR2: MNHNS, SASEGT. The CDR3 spans 11 residues. The CDR3 DNA reads as TGTGCCAGCAGTGAAGCCCGGGGGGGAGGGTTT. As protein: CASSEARGGGF.

The CDR3 region has the DNA TGTGCCAGCAGCCACGGACAGGGACTTCTCTATGGCTACACCTTC. This sequence encodes CASSHGQGLLYGYTF. The chain combines TRBV7-9 with TRBJ1-2, with TRBD1 identical over 8 bases. V dropped 5 bases and J dropped 4; count of bases not matched to a gene: 9. Germline V gene data show CDR1 as SEHNR and CDR2 as FQNEAQ (reference sequence). The CDR3 spans 15 residues. The variable domain in full, with the rest retrieved from reference TRBV7-9 and TRBJ1-2, is DTGVSQNPRHKITKRGQNVTFRCDPISEHNRLYWYRQTLGQGPEFLTYFQNEAQLEKSRLLSDRFSAERPKGSFSTLEIQRTEQGDSAMYLCASSHGQGLLYGYTFGSGTRLTVV.

The V call is TRBV6-6, the J call TRBJ1-6, with 7 bases that match TRBD1. This CDR3 region has 16 residues. The germline V gene has CDR1 MNHNY and CDR2 SVGAGI (reference sequence). The ends lost 4 bases at V and 5 bases at J; junction bases unmatched: 8. The CDR3 here is CASSSYGTVNNSPLHF. In DNA form, the CDR3 reads TGTGCCAGCAGTTCTTACGGGACAGTTAATAATTCACCCCTCCACTTT.

This clone was seen once. The rearrangement joins TRBV28 to TRBJ2-7; D uncertain. The V and J ends lost 4 bases and 0 bases respectively, with 10 bases between them. The CDR3 contains 14 residues. Germline V CDR1 and CDR2: MDHEN, SYDVKM. CDR3 in DNA: TGTGCCAGCAGTTCGGACGGTGGCTCCTACGAGCAGTACTTC. Translating it yields CASSSDGGSYEQYF.

The chain carries TRBV24-1 and TRBJ2-1; 8 positions match TRBD2. Germline-derived CDR1 and CDR2 are KGHDR and SFDVKD. The CDR3 has 15 amino acids. With V trimmed by 4 bases and J by 4 bases, 5 bases remained unmatched. CDR3 sequence (DNA): TGTGCCACCAGTGACTCCGGGACTAGTTACAATGAGCAGTTCTTC. As protein: CATSDSGTSYNEQFF.

The chain is built from TRBV7-2 and TRBJ2-1; 8 bases line up with TRBD1. After removal of 5 bases from V and 7 bases from J, the junction contained 10 bases not matched to a gene. Germline V lookup: CDR1 SGHTA, CDR2 FQGNSA. This CDR3 comprises 15 residues. The CDR3 is CASSLGTGGKNEQFF. CDR3 DNA: TGTGCCAGCAGCCTCGGGACAGGCGGTAAGAATGAGCAGTTCTTC.

This clone was counted only a few times. The V call is TRBV9, the J call TRBJ2-1; TRBD2 might be the D (6 bases). V was trimmed by 5 bases and J by 4 bases, leaving 16 bases between them. CDR1 and CDR2 (germline): SGDLS, YYNGEE. This CDR3 has 15 amino acids. CDR3 in amino acids: CASSPLGLPYNEQFF. The DNA for the CDR3 is TGTGCCAGCAGTCCGCTAGGACTACCATACAATGAGCAGTTCTTC.

The J gene is TRBJ1-5, the V gene TRBV28, with no clear D. CDR3 size: 12 residues. V lost 5 bases to trimming and J lost 4 bases, with 6 bases between them. Looked up from germline, CDR1 is MDHEN and CDR2 is SYDVKM. Here the CDR3 reads CASSPNNQPQHF. The CDR3 region has the DNA TGTGCCAGCAGTCCGAATAATCAGCCCCAGCATTTT.

The chain employs TRBV2 and TRBJ1-6; D is unresolved. V lost 2 bases and J lost 10, with 6 bases in between. Per germline, CDR1 SNHLY and CDR2 FYNNEI. This CDR3 is built from 12 residues. Written as DNA, the CDR3 is TGTGCCAGCAGTGAAAATGAATCACCCCTCCACTTT. It translates to CASSENESPLHF. The variable domain in full, with the rest retrieved from reference TRBV2 and TRBJ1-6, is EPEVTQTPSHQVTQMGQEVILRCVPISNHLYFYWYRQILGQKVEFLVSFYNNEISEKSEIFDDQFSVERPDGSNFTLKIRSTKLEDSAMYFCASSENESPLHFGNGTRLTVT.

The chain employs TRBV7-9 and TRBJ2-2; 7 bases line up with TRBD2. CDR3 length equals 17 residues. CDR1 is SEHNR, CDR2 FQNEAQ, per germline (reference sequence). V was pared by 3 bases and J by 1 base, with 8 bases of the junction left unmatched. Here the CDR3 DNA reads TGTGCCAGCAGCTTTTTGGCTAGCGGATTGAACACCGGGGAGCTGTTTTTT. Amino acids: CASSFLASGLNTGELFF.

The J gene is TRBJ2-4, the V gene TRBV2; tentative D call: TRBD2 (6 bases). Germline V gene sequence: CDR1 SNHLY, CDR2 FYNNEI. The V gene lost 7 bases and the J gene lost 6 bases, with 19 bases spanning the gap. The length of the CDR3 is 15 residues. The CDR3 is CASTTDRGKGNIQYF. Here the CDR3 DNA reads TGTGCCAGCACCACAGATCGGGGGAAGGGAAACATTCAGTACTTC.

V and J are TRBV28 and TRBJ2-5, with D hard to call. V was shortened by 2 bases and J by 2 bases, with 15 bases between the two germline ends. The CDR3 covers 16 residues. Looked up from germline, CDR1 is MDHEN and CDR2 is SYDVKM. The CDR3 bases are TGTGCCAGCAGTTTACAGAATCGTGCCTCTCAAGAGACCCAGTACTTC. Translation: CASSLQNRASQETQYF.

V usage is TRBV14 and J usage is TRBJ1-1; TRBD1 might be the D (6 bases). This CDR3 contains 16 residues. V lost 0 bases and J lost 4, with 15 bases in between. Per germline, CDR1 SGHDN and CDR2 FVKESK. The CDR3: CASSQESGGAGTEAFF. As DNA, the CDR3 is TGTGCCAGCAGCCAAGAGTCCGGGGGCGCGGGCACTGAAGCTTTCTTT. The whole variable domain, filled in from reference TRBV14 and TRBJ1-1, reads EAGVTQFPSHSVIEKGQTVTLRCDPISGHDNLYWYRRVMGKEIKFLLHFVKESKQDESGMPNNRFLAERTGGTYSTLKVQPAELEDSGVYFCASSQESGGAGTEAFFGQGTRLTVV.

The V gene is TRBV11-3, the J gene TRBJ2-5; a possible D gene is TRBD1 (7 bases). The germline gives CDR1 SGHNT, CDR2 YENEEA. This CDR3 has 15 amino acids. V was clipped by 5 bases and J by 2 bases, with 15 bases between them. In nucleotides, the CDR3 is TGTGCCAGCAGCAGCCGCGGGACAGTACAAGAGACCCAGTACTTC. This sequence encodes CASSSRGTVQETQYF.